This T cell receptor (beta chain) was obtained from a study of technical replicates of blood from a few donors. Libraries were prepared by immunoSEQ multiplex PCR; TCRdb keeps only in-frame clonotypes and omits some of them. The table lists over 65,000 clones, roughly 96% of them singletons. Trimming removed 4 bases from V and 6 bases from J; junction bases left unmatched: 14. Germline V gene lookup returns CDR1 SGHNT and CDR2 YYREEE (reference sequence). The CDR3 length is 17 residues. Material for sequencing was T cells isolated from PBMCs. The receptor was isolated from a human donor in good health. The chain employs TRBV5-4 and TRBJ2-7; 12 bases are shared with TRBD2. In DNA, the CDR3 is TGTGCCAGCAGCATTAAGGGACTAGCGGGCCAGGCTCTCGAGCAGTACTTC. The encoded protein is CASSIKGLAGQALEQYF. Variable domain in full (rest from reference TRBV5-4 and TRBJ2-7): ETGVTQSPTHLIKTRGQQVTLRCSSQSGHNTVSWYQQALGQGPQFIFQYYREEENGRGNFPPRFSGLQFPNYSSELNVNALELDDSALYLCASSIKGLAGQALEQYFGPGTRLTVT.